The 6 T cell receptor beta chains below all came from one sample that was sequenced in a study of post-analysis software for immune sequencing data (dated by TCRdb to about 2015). Library creation used PCR. The sample was run on an Illumina HiSeq 2500. Unique molecular identifiers were incorporated into TCR beta cDNA libraries to reduce PCR and sequencing biases. TCRdb handled the public reads itself, with Q25 trimming in fastp and clone calling in MiXCR, and kept productive beta chains. One record per CDR3 amino acid sequence lists the most common genes and DNA. The sample data list more than 450,000 distinct CDR3 sequences, and 34% of these were observed just once. The ten most abundant clones make up about 5.6% of the sample. What the research found in general, with its limitations: Patients showed significantly higher frequencies than controls for roughly five TRBV segments, among them TRBV5-6, TRBV5-1 and TRBV20-1.

These receptors are not linked to any known antigen. Sequencing was performed on blood. The receptors shown here come from a girl aged 2-17 years with multiple sclerosis.

V is TRBV20-1 and J is TRBJ2-5; D possibly corresponds to TRBD2 (5 bases). The CDR3 length is 14 residues. Germline V gives CDR1 DFQATT, CDR2 SNEGSKA (reference sequence). V was trimmed by 0 bases and J by 4 bases, leaving 12 bases between them. The CDR3 region is CSARDSGLLETQYF. The DNA for the CDR3 is TGCAGTGCTAGAGACTCAGGACTTCTAGAGACCCAGTACTTC.

To note about this clonotype: The CDR3 ends on some other residue instead of the conserved phenylalanine or tryptophan, so this is likely a read error. The rearrangement uses TRBV12-3 or TRBV12-4 and TRBJ2-3, with 9 bases that match TRBD2. V was clipped by 3 bases and J by 0 bases; unmatched bases: 1. The CDR3 runs to 15 residues. The CDR3 region has the DNA TGTGCCAGCAGTTTCAGCGGGGGGAGCACAGATACGCAGTATTCT. Amino acids: CASSFSGGSTDTQYS.

This clonotype was seen a handful of times. This rearrangement joins TRBV24-1 to TRBJ2-5; no definite D call. In germline, CDR1 is KGHDR, CDR2 SFDVKD. The CDR3 loop spans 12 amino acids. V was trimmed by 5 bases and J by 3 bases, leaving 6 bases between them. The CDR3 loop is CATSGPEETQYF. DNA of the CDR3: TGTGCCACCAGTGGCCCAGAAGAGACCCAGTACTTC.

V is TRBV20-1 and J is TRBJ2-1, with D unclear. Trimming removed 1 base at V and 8 bases at J, with 6 bases between. This CDR3 region has 11 residues. CDR1 is DFQATT and CDR2 is SNEGSKA in the germline V gene (reference sequence). The CDR3 protein is CSARGLDEQFF. The CDR3 DNA reads TGCAGTGCTAGAGGGTTGGATGAGCAGTTCTTC.

This clonotype was recorded a few times. The DNA for the CDR3 is TGTGCCAGCAGTCCCCTGGGACAGATCTCCTATAATTCACCCCTCCACTTT. Encoded protein: CASSPLGQISYNSPLHF. V gene TRBV27 combines with J gene TRBJ1-6; 7 positions agree with TRBD1. Germline V CDR1 and CDR2: MNHEY, SMNVEV (reference sequence). This CDR3 region has 17 residues. Unmatched junction bases numbered 7, after V lost 5 bases and J lost 0 bases.

The chain couples TRBV4-1 to TRBJ1-5, with 9 bases matching TRBD1. Germline values: CDR1 MGHRA, CDR2 YSYEKL. The CDR3 is made up of 16 amino acids. The trim removed 1 base at V and 4 bases at J, leaving 5 bases unmatched. The CDR3 DNA reads TGCGCCAGCAGCCAAGGACCGGGACAGGGTAATCAGCCCCAGCATTTT. Its translation: CASSQGPGQGNQPQHF.